These T cell receptor beta chains were read from a single sample in a study of cytomegalovirus exposure and HLA in healthy donors. TCRdb's copy holds only in-frame clones and misses some; the assay was immunoSEQ multiplex PCR. The repertoire holds about 190,000 clones, approximately 70% seen once, with around 3.2% in the top ten. The material sequenced was PBMCs. The receptors stem from a woman aged 25 to 39 in good health and CMV-seropositive. Both conserved end residues are part of each CDR3. A D gene is named only where the DNA matches it firmly. Expanded clones get a size class; other rows say once, few or many, or leave the size out.

cdr3_length clone_size j_call v_call d_call cdr3_nt cdr3_aa
17 medium-sized TRBJ2-6 TRBV6-4 TRBD1 TGTGCCAGCAGTGCAACAGGGGAATCCTCTGGGGCCAACGTCCTGACTTTC CASSATGESSGANVLTF
13 . TRBJ1-1 TRBV6-1 . TGTGCCAGCATGGGGGGGGTGGGGACTGAAGCTTTCTTT CASMGGVGTEAFF
14 . TRBJ2-2 TRBV6-5 . TGTGCCAGCAGGCCTCCGGGAGCTACCGGGGAGCTGTTTTTT CASRPPGATGELFF
15 . TRBJ2-3 TRBV7-9 TRBD2 TGTGCCAGCAGCTCCTTAGCGGGAGGGGCAGATACGCAGTATTTT CASSSLAGGADTQYF
12 . TRBJ2-5 TRBV4-1 . TGCGCCAGCAGCCAAGGACCGGGGACCCAGTACTTC CASSQGPGTQYF
18 . TRBJ2-2 TRBV28 . TGTGCCAGCAGTTTTGGGAGTCAAGCAGCGGAGAACACCGGGGAGCTGTTTTTT CASSFGSQAAENTGELFF
13 . TRBJ1-2 TRBV6-4 . TGTGCCAGCAGTGAAACAATTAACTATGGCTACACCTTC CASSETINYGYTF
20 . TRBJ2-5 TRBV21-1 . TGTGCCAGCAGCAAAGTTCGACTAGCGGGCGAGACTATGACAGGAGAGACCCAGTACTTC CASSKVRLAGETMTGETQYF
12 few TRBJ1-6 TRBV6-6 TRBD1 TGTGCCAGCACAGGGGGAAATTCACCCCTCCACTTT CASTGGNSPLHF
14 . TRBJ2-7 TRBV7-9 TRBD1 TGTGCCAGCAGCTCCCGGGACAGGACCTACGAGCAGTACTTC CASSSRDRTYEQYF
13 . TRBJ1-2 TRBV28 . TGTGCCAGCAGCCCTCAGGGTTCCTATGGCTACACCTTC CASSPQGSYGYTF
13 . TRBJ2-5 TRBV5-1 . TGCGCCAGCAGCTTGGCTCGGGAGGAGACCCAGTACTTC CASSLAREETQYF
15 . TRBJ1-1 TRBV2 . TGTGCCAGCCAATCCGCGGACATCTTGAACACTGAAGCTTTCTTT CASQSADILNTEAFF
15 . TRBJ2-1 TRBV5-4 TRBD2 TGTGCCAGCAGCTTGGGAACTAGCGCCTACAATGAGCAGTTCTTC CASSLGTSAYNEQFF
14 . TRBJ2-1 TRBV6-5 TRBD1 TGTGCCAGCAGTTCCGGACAGGGGGTGAATGAGCAGTTCTTC CASSSGQGVNEQFF
13 . TRBJ2-2 TRBV6-4 . TGTGCCAGCAGTGAATCCCTCACCGGGGAGCTGTTTTTT CASSESLTGELFF
13 . TRBJ1-1 TRBV28 . TGTGCCAGCAGTTTAACTGGGAACACTGAAGCTTTCTTT CASSLTGNTEAFF
14 . TRBJ2-7 TRBV27 TRBD1 TGTGCCAGCAGTTTTACAGGGGGGTCCTACGAGCAGTACTTC CASSFTGGSYEQYF
13 . TRBJ2-7 TRBV6-6 . TGTGCCAGCAGATCCCCAGCGGGTGGATGGCAGTACTTC CASRSPAGGWQYF
14 . TRBJ1-1 TRBV5-6 . TGTGCCAGCAGCGATCCCAGGGATTACACTGAAGCTTTCTTT CASSDPRDYTEAFF
15 . TRBJ1-5 TRBV5-8 . TGTGCCAGCAGCTTGGACAGGGTGAGCAATCAGCCCCAGCATTTT CASSLDRVSNQPQHF